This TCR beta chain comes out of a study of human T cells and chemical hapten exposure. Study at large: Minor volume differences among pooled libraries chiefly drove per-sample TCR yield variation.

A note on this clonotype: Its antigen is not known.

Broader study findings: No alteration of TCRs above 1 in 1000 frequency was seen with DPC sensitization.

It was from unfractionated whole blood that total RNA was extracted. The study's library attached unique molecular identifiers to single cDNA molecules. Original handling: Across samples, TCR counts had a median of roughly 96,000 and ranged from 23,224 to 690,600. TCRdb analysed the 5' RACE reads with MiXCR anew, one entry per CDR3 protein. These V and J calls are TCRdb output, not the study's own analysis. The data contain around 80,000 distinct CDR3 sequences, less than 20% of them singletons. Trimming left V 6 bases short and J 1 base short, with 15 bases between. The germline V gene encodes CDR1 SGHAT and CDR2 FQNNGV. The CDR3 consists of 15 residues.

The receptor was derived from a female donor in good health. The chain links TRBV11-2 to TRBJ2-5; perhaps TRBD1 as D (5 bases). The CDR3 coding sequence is TGTGCCAGCAGTCCGACCCTGGGGCCCCAAGAGACCCAGTACTTC. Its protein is CASSPTLGPQETQYF.